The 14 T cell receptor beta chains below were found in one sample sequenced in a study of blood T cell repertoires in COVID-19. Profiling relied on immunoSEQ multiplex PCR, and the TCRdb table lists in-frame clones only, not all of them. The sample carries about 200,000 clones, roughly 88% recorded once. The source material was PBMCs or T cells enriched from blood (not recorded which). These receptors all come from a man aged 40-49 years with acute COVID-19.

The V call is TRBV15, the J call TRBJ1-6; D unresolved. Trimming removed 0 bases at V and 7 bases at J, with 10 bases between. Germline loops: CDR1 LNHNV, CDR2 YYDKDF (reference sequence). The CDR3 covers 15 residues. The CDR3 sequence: CATSRDLRSNSPLHF. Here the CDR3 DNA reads TGTGCCACCAGCAGAGATCTACGGTCAAATTCACCCCTCCACTTT.

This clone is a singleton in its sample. The CDR3 spells CASSVYGDSPLHF. The CDR3 DNA follows: TGTGCCAGCAGCGTATACGGAGATTCACCCCTCCACTTT. The rearrangement links TRBV9 to TRBJ1-6; D uncertain. Trimming cost V 1 base and J 8 bases, with 7 bases left between them. Germline-derived CDR1 and CDR2 are SGDLS and YYNGEE. The CDR3 is made up of 13 amino acids.

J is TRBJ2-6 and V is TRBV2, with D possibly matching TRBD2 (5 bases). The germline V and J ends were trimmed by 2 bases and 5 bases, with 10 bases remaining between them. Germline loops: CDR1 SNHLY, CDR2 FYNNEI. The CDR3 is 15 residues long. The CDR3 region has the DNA TGTGCCAGCAGTGAATCTGAGGGCTGGGCCAACGTCCTGACTTTC. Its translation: CASSESEGWANVLTF.

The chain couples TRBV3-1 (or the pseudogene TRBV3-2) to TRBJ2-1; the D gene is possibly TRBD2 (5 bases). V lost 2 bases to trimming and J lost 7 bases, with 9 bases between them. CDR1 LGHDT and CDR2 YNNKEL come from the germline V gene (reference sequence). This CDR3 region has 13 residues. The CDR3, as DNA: TGTGCCAGCAGCCAATTCTTAGCGAATGAGCAGTTCTTC. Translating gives CASSQFLANEQFF.

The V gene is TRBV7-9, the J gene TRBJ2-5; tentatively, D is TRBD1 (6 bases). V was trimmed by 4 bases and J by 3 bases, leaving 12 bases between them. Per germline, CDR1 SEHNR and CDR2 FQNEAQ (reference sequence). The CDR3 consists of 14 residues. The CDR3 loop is CASSSMGAKETQYF. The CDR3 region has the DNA TGTGCCAGCAGCTCCATGGGGGCTAAAGAGACCCAGTACTTC.

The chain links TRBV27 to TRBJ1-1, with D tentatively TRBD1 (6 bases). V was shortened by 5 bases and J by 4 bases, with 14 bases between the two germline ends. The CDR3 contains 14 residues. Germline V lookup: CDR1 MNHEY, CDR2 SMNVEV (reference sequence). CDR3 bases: TGTGCCAGCAGTAAGGGGGGGAAGGCCACTGAAGCTTTCTTT. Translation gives CASSKGGKATEAFF.

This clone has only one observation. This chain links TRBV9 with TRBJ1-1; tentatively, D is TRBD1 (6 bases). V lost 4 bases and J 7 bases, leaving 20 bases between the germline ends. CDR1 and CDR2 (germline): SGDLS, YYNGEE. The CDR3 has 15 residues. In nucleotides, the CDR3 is TGTGCCAGCAGCCCCCGGACAGACTACCCATTTGAAGCTTTCTTT. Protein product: CASSPRTDYPFEAFF.

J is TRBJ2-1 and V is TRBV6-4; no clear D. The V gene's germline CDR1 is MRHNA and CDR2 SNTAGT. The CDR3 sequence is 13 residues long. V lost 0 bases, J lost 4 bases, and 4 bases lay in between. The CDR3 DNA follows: TGTGCCAGCAGTGACTCGCGGTACAATGAGCAGTTCTTC. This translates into CASSDSRYNEQFF.

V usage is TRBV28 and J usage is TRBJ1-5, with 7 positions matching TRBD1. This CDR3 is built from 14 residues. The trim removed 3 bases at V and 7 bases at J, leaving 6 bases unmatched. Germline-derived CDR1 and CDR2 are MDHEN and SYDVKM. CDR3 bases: TGTGCCAGCAGTTTCTTAGGGGGCGGGCAGCCCCAGCATTTT. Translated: CASSFLGGGQPQHF.

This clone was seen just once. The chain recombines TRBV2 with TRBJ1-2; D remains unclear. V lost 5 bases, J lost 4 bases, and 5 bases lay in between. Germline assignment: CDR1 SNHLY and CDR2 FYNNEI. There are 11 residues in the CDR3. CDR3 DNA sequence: TGTGCCAGCAGTACTATCTATGGCTACACCTTC. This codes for CASSTIYGYTF.

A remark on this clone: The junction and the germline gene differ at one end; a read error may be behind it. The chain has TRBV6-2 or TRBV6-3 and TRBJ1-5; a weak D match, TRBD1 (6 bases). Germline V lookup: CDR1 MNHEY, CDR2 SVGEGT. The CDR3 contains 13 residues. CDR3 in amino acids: CASSTGGSGTRTF. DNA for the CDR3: TGTGCCAGCAGTACCGGGGGGTCCGGGACAAGGACATTT.

CDR3 nucleotide sequence: TGTGCCAGCCGCGGCTCGGGCTACGAGCAGTACTTC. This translates into CASRGSGYEQYF. J is TRBJ2-7 and V is TRBV6-5; no clear D. Germline V CDR1 and CDR2: MNHEY, SVGAGI. The CDR3 has 12 amino acids. The ends were cut back, 8 bases at V and 3 bases at J, with 11 bases in the middle.

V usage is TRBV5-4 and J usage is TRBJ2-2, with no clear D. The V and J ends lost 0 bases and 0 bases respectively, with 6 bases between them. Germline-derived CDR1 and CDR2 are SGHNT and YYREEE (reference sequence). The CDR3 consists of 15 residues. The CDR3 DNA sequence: TGTGCCAGCAGCTTGGCGGTTCCGAACACCGGGGAGCTGTTTTTT. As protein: CASSLAVPNTGELFF. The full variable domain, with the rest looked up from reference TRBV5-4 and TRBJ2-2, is ETGVTQSPTHLIKTRGQQVTLRCSSQSGHNTVSWYQQALGQGPQFIFQYYREEENGRGNFPPRFSGLQFPNYSSELNVNALELDDSALYLCASSLAVPNTGELFFGEGSRLTVL.

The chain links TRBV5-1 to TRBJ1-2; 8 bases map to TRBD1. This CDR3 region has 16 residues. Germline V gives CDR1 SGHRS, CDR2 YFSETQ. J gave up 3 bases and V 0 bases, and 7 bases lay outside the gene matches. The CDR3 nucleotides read TGCGCCAGCAGCTTGGGGGCAGGGGGCTCCTACTATGGCTACACCTTC. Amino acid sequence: CASSLGAGGSYYGYTF.